This TCR beta chain was sequenced for a study of a mutant IDH1 vaccine in newly diagnosed glioma. Study overall: Those enrolled had earlier been treated with radiotherapy, temozolomide, or both, mostly both. Study-level findings and limits: Pseudoprogression appears to have had no connection to changes in top peripheral T cell clonotypes.

Indicated time point: baseline, week 1 (first vaccination visit). Noted treatment: pre-vaccination baseline after standard-of-care therapy. TCRdb keeps only in-frame clones here, not all; method: immunoSEQ multiplex PCR. There are 25,000 to 35,000 clones in the sample; almost 85% occur only once, and about 20% lies in the top ten. In germline, CDR1 is LNHDA, CDR2 SQIVND (reference sequence). The ends lost 4 bases at V and 3 bases at J; junction bases unmatched: 8. The CDR3 length is 15 residues. As regards this clone: Its target is unknown.

The gene calls are TRBV19 and TRBJ1-1; 7 positions match TRBD1. This TCR was sampled from a man aged 30 to 39 with glioma. Sequenced here: PBMCs, sampled from a glioma patient treated with radiotherapy, temozolomide or both. CDR3 amino acids: CASSSDREGYTEAFF. In DNA form, the CDR3 reads TGTGCCAGTAGTAGCGACAGGGAGGGATACACTGAAGCTTTCTTT.